Shown below are 24 T cell receptor beta chains from a single sample sequenced in a study of CD8+CD57+ T cells in acquired aplastic anemia. Profiles of TCR beta VDJ and CDR3 were generated from a genomic DNA template. TCRdb fed the reads into MiXCR, producing one record per CDR3 protein. The repertoire consists of approximately 380,000 distinct CDR3 sequences, with 65% to 75% occurring once and the leading ten covering 4%. The sequencing sample was made of sorted CD4+, CD8+, or CD8+CD57+ T cells (not recorded which) from PBMCs. The source is a human donor in good health, serving as a control.

A single count supports this clonotype. This rearrangement joins TRBV5-4 to TRBJ1-6, with D uncertain. This CDR3 is built from 13 residues. In germline, CDR1 is SGHNT, CDR2 YYREEE (reference sequence). Trimming left V 2 bases short and J 9 bases short, with 9 bases between. DNA for the CDR3: TGTGCCAGCAGCTTCGGGGAGGCTTCACCCCTCCACTTT. It translates to CASSFGEASPLHF.

The gene calls are TRBV9 and TRBJ2-5, with no clear D. V was shortened by 0 bases and J by 1 base, with 10 bases between the two germline ends. CDR3 size: 15 residues. The germline V gene has CDR1 SGDLS and CDR2 YYNGEE. This CDR3 reads CASSVAGELQETQYF. CDR3 in DNA: TGTGCCAGCAGCGTAGCGGGTGAGCTCCAAGAGACCCAGTACTTC.

The chain recombines TRBV6-2 or TRBV6-3 with TRBJ1-6, with D possibly TRBD1 on 5 matching bases. Trimming left V 5 bases short and J 8 bases short, with 22 bases between. Germline values: CDR1 MNHEY, CDR2 SVGEGT. The CDR3 sequence is 17 residues long. The chain's CDR3 is CASSPGGGIQVYSPLHF. DNA of the CDR3: TGTGCCAGCAGTCCCGGCGGGGGGATCCAAGTTTATTCACCCCTCCACTTT.

In its sample, this clonotype was seen once. An end of the junction differs from the germline gene, which may be a read error. This chain joins TRBV20-1 and TRBJ2-7; TRBD1 might be the D (6 bases). From germline, CDR1 is DFQATT and CDR2 SNEGSKA (reference sequence). The CDR3 has 13 residues. CDR3 sequence (DNA): TGCAGCGCTAGAGATTGGGCAGGGGAAGAGCAGTACTTC. This sequence encodes CSARDWAGEEQYF.

This clonotype was counted ten times or more. This rearrangement joins TRBV12-3 or TRBV12-4 to TRBJ1-1; a weak D match, TRBD1 (6 bases). V lost 3 bases, J lost 11 bases, and 13 bases lay in between. The CDR3 has 12 amino acids. CDR3 DNA sequence: TGTGCCAGCAGTTTTCGGGCAGGGGAGGCTTTCTTT. This encodes CASSFRAGEAFF.

The genes are TRBV7-2 and TRBJ1-2; no clear D gene. The V gene lost 5 bases and the J gene lost 14 bases, with 27 bases spanning the gap. Germline-derived CDR1 and CDR2 are SGHTA and FQGNSA. This CDR3 is 15 amino acids long. The CDR3 sequence is CASSPSYERNFGPTF. The CDR3 DNA reads TGTGCCAGCAGCCCCTCCTACGAGCGGAACTTCGGCCCGACCTTC.

V gene TRBV7-2 combines with J gene TRBJ1-1; D not certain. Germline V CDR1 and CDR2: SGHTA, FQGNSA. The V end lost 2 bases, the J end lost 4 bases, and 11 bases lay between the germline ends. CDR3 length: 14 amino acids. Here the CDR3 DNA reads TGTGCCAGCAGCTTAACCCCTGCAAGCACTGAAGCTTTCTTT. Its protein product is CASSLTPASTEAFF.

The V gene is TRBV5-1, the J gene TRBJ2-1; weak D call: TRBD2 (5 bases). Between the trimmed V and J ends, which lost 1 base and 3 bases, there was a span of 14 bases. Germline CDR1 and CDR2: SGHRS and YFSETQ. The CDR3 is 16 residues long. Here the CDR3 reads CASSLSPSLSYNEQFF. Written as DNA, the CDR3 is TGCGCCAGCAGCTTGAGCCCTAGCTTGAGCTACAATGAGCAGTTCTTC.

The sample holds many counts of this clonotype. The V gene is TRBV6-5, the J gene TRBJ2-4; no reliable D call. Germline V gene data show CDR1 as MNHEY and CDR2 as SVGAGI. V lost 6 bases and J lost 8, with 14 bases in between. The CDR3 has 13 residues. The CDR3 DNA sequence: TGTGCCAGCAGGCGGCTTGAAGGACACATTCAGTACTTC. This encodes CASRRLEGHIQYF.

To note about this clonotype: Compared with germline, one end of the junction differs, possibly owing to a read error. This chain links TRBV10-3 with TRBJ1-2; D may be TRBD1 (5 bases). The CDR3 extends over 14 amino acids. Germline V CDR1 and CDR2: ENHRY, SYGVKD. The CDR3 reads CAINAADRNTGYFF. CDR3 nucleotides: TGTGCCATCAATGCGGCCGACAGAAATACTGGCTACTTTTTC.

CDR3 in DNA: TGCAGTGTAGAAGGGACAGGGGGCACAGATACGCAGTATTTT. Translation gives CSVEGTGGTDTQYF. The gene calls are TRBV20-1 and TRBJ2-3, with 10 bases that match TRBD1. The CDR3 covers 14 residues. V dropped 7 bases and J dropped 1; count of bases not matched to a gene: 5. Germline-derived CDR1 and CDR2 are DFQATT and SNEGSKA (reference sequence).

In regard to this clonotype: A much bigger clone sits one base away, suggesting this may be a read error. The rearrangement uses TRBV30 and TRBJ1-2; D remains unclear. The germline V gene encodes CDR1 GTSNPN and CDR2 SVGIG (reference sequence). This CDR3 is 13 amino acids long. This CDR3 is CARSVRGLYGYTF. The DNA of the CDR3 is TGTGCCCGGAGTGTACGAGGACTCTATGGCTACACCTTC.

In this sample, this clonotype turned up many times. The chain's CDR3 is CASSLSQLGQNQPQHF. CDR3 coding DNA: TGTGCCAGCAGTTTATCCCAACTAGGGCAGAATCAGCCCCAGCATTTT. V gene TRBV12-3 or TRBV12-4 combines with J gene TRBJ1-5; D not resolved. This CDR3 is 16 amino acids long. V shed 2 bases and J shed 4 bases, with 15 bases lying between them.

On this clonotype: At one end, the junction sequence differs from germline, possibly due to a read error. The V and J genes are TRBV7-3 and TRBJ1-2; D possibly corresponds to TRBD1 (6 bases). Looked up from germline, CDR1 is SGHTA and CDR2 is FQGTGA. The CDR3 is 13 amino acids. CDR3 in amino acids: CASSQGRKYDNTF. The CDR3 DNA reads as TGCGCCAGCAGCCAGGGGAGAAAGTATGACAACACCTTC.

The chain couples TRBV20-1 to TRBJ1-2; D possibly corresponds to TRBD1 (5 bases). This CDR3 region has 13 residues. Germline V gives CDR1 DFQATT, CDR2 SNEGSKA (reference sequence). The V gene lost 3 bases and the J gene lost 8 bases, with 16 bases spanning the gap. Here the CDR3 reads CSARTGGGKGYTF. DNA for the CDR3: TGCAGTGCTAGGACGGGGGGTGGGAAAGGCTACACCTTC.

This chain connects TRBV29-1 to TRBJ2-7; 11 nucleotides match TRBD1. The CDR3 consists of 14 residues. With 6 bases clipped from V and 6 bases from J, the junction kept 10 bases outside the gene matches. Germline loops: CDR1 SQVTM, CDR2 ANQGSEA. The CDR3 nucleotides read TGCAGCGTGGACCAATCCGGGACAGGGGGCGAGCAGTACTTC. Translation gives CSVDQSGTGGEQYF.

This sequence joins TRBV15 and TRBJ1-5, with D unclear. Trimming took 5 bases from V and 11 from J, leaving 16 bases between them. The CDR3 has 13 residues. Germline values: CDR1 LNHNV, CDR2 YYDKDF (reference sequence). The CDR3 region is CATSGVGCETQHF. Here the CDR3 DNA reads TGTGCCACCAGCGGAGTGGGGTGTGAGACCCAGCATTTT.

As to this clonotype: A read error may account for a junction end that differs from germline. The rearrangement uses TRBV20-1 and TRBJ1-1; no reliable D call. There are 11 residues in the CDR3. From germline, CDR1 is DFQATT and CDR2 SNEGSKA (reference sequence). CDR3 sequence: CSARILGASTF. DNA for the CDR3: TGCAGTGCTCGTATTTTGGGCGCTTCAACCTTT.

In regard to this clonotype: The junction differs from germline at one of its ends, possibly a read error. This chain joins TRBV29-1 and TRBJ1-1; no reliable D call. Germline values: CDR1 SQVTM, CDR2 ANQGSEA. The CDR3 totals 14 residues. CDR3 in amino acids: CSVSPGSVNTGAFF. Written as DNA, the CDR3 is TGCAGCGTGTCCCCGGGGAGTGTTAACACTGGAGCTTTCTTT. The full variable domain, in which reference TRBV29-1 and TRBJ1-1 provide the parts outside the CDR3, is SAVISQKPSRDICQRGTSLTIQCQVDSQVTMMFWYRQQPGQSLTLIATANQGSEATYESGFVIDKFPISRPNLTFSTLTVSNMSPEDSSIYLCSVSPGSVNTGAFFGQGTRLTVV.

Details on this clonotype: One junction end does not reproduce the germline sequence, and a read error may be involved. This rearrangement joins TRBV5-1 to TRBJ1-5; TRBD1 matches at 7 bases. The CDR3 runs to 14 residues. Per germline, CDR1 SGHRS and CDR2 YFSETQ. The CDR3 DNA follows: TGTGCCAGCAGCCCGGGGGCAGGGGGGACGCCCCAGCATTTT. Protein sequence: CASSPGAGGTPQHF.

In its sample, this clonotype was seen a few times. V usage is TRBV10-1 and J usage is TRBJ1-2; TRBD1 matches at 7 bases. Trimming took 2 bases from V and 8 from J; bases not matched to a gene: 2. CDR1 WNHNN and CDR2 SYGVQD come from the germline V gene (reference sequence). This CDR3 has 12 residues. The CDR3 DNA reads TGCGCCAGCAGTGAGAAGGGGGCCGGCTACACCTTC. This gives the protein CASSEKGAGYTF.

This clonotype was picked up a small number of times. The V gene is TRBV19, the J gene TRBJ1-6; tentatively, D is TRBD1 (6 bases). V lost 9 bases and J 10 bases, leaving 16 bases between the germline ends. There are 13 residues in the CDR3. Germline V gene sequence: CDR1 LNHDA, CDR2 SQIVND (reference sequence). The CDR3 DNA sequence: TGTGCCAGCGCCAAGGGGGAGGAATCACCCCTCCACTTT. Translating it yields CASAKGEESPLHF.

This clonotype was seen a handful of times. This chain links TRBV15 with TRBJ2-7; TRBD1 matches 10 bases. The germline V gene encodes CDR1 LNHNV and CDR2 YYDKDF (reference sequence). CDR3 length equals 15 residues. V was clipped by 3 bases and J by 4 bases; unmatched bases: 6. CDR3 sequence: CATSSRDRGTYEQYF. For the CDR3, the DNA is TGTGCCACCAGCAGCCGGGACAGGGGAACGTACGAGCAGTACTTC. Variable domain in full (rest from reference TRBV15 and TRBJ2-7): DAMVIQNPRYQVTQFGKPVTLSCSQTLNHNVMYWYQQKSSQAPKLLFHYYDKDFNNEADTPDNFQSRRPNTSFCFLDIRSPGLGDTAMYLCATSSRDRGTYEQYFGPGTRLTVT.

As concerns this clonotype: At one end, the junction sequence differs from germline, possibly due to a read error. V and J are TRBV19 and TRBJ1-5; D unclear. From germline, CDR1 is LNHDA and CDR2 SQIVND (reference sequence). The CDR3 loop spans 15 amino acids. The CDR3 DNA follows: TGTGCCAGTAGTAAAAGGAGCGGGTACAATCAACCCCAGCACTTT. Translating gives CASSKRSGYNQPQHF.